This is a list of T cell receptor beta chains from one sample in a study of shared clonotypes between healthy human individuals. Clones were sequenced by immunoSEQ multiplex PCR, and TCRdb holds only the in-frame ones, with some missing. This table holds fewer than 1.4 million clones, about 80% found once. The sequencing sample was made of memory CD4+ T cells from PBMCs. The receptor source for this set is a man aged 18 to 29 in good health. Some clones in this sample may be carry-over from other donors' samples. CDR3s include the opening cysteine and the closing phenylalanine or tryptophan. The D gene is left open where the match is weak. The size field is filled for only some rows; it gives once, few, many or a size class.

-	TRBV4-1	-	TRBJ1-1	CASSQDSVYRYRNTEAFF	TGCGCCAGCAGCCAAGATTCCGTCTACAGATACAGGAACACTGAAGCTTTCTTT
-	TRBV10-2	TRBD2	TRBJ2-1	CASSEPGLADNEQFF	TGCGCCAGCAGTGAGCCGGGACTAGCTGACAATGAGCAGTTCTTC
once	TRBV6-1	TRBD1	TRBJ2-7	CASSGTVIYYEQYF	TGTGCCAGCAGCGGGACAGTAATTTACTACGAGCAGTACTTC
-	TRBV27	-	TRBJ2-7	CASKGWAEQYF	TGTGCCAGTAAGGGATGGGCAGAGCAGTACTTC
-	TRBV19	TRBD2	TRBJ2-5	CASSIRTSPRDQYF	TGTGCCAGTAGTATTCGGACTAGCCCTAGGGACCAGTACTTC
-	TRBV15	-	TRBJ2-3	CATSREGWGLGTQYF	TGTGCCACCAGCAGAGAGGGTTGGGGGTTGGGGACGCAGTATTTT
-	TRBV27	-	TRBJ2-1	CASRPALGSYNEQFF	TGTGCCAGCAGGCCAGCCCTGGGCTCCTACAATGAGCAGTTCTTC
-	TRBV4-1	-	TRBJ2-1	CASSQVPGDPGFF	TGCGCCAGCAGCCAAGTCCCAGGGGACCCGGGGTTCTTC
-	TRBV5-1	-	TRBJ1-2	CASSLAGVTNYGYTF	TGCGCCAGCAGCTTAGCAGGAGTGACTAACTATGGCTACACCTTC
-	TRBV7-3	-	TRBJ2-1	CASSLRSAYNEQFF	TGTGCCAGCAGCTTACGAAGCGCCTACAATGAGCAGTTCTTC
-	TRBV9	-	TRBJ1-2	CASSAPTGLLGGYTF	TGTGCCAGCAGCGCACCAACAGGGCTCCTGGGGGGCTACACCTTC
many	TRBV7-9	-	TRBJ2-5	CASSPVGAWAYQETQYF	TGTGCCAGCAGCCCAGTAGGGGCTTGGGCCTACCAAGAGACCCAGTACTTC
-	TRBV6-5	-	TRBJ1-3	CASSPQGSGNTIYF	TGTGCCAGCAGTCCACAGGGATCTGGAAACACCATATATTTT
-	TRBV5-4	TRBD1	TRBJ2-7	CASSLGTGPYEQYF	TGTGCCAGCAGCTTGGGGACAGGGCCCTACGAGCAGTACTTC
few	TRBV18	-	TRBJ1-5	CASSPDRDQPQHF	TGTGCCAGCTCGCCGGACAGAGATCAGCCCCAGCATTTT
-	TRBV11-2	-	TRBJ1-1	CASSLERGTEAFF	TGTGCCAGCAGCTTAGAGAGGGGCACTGAAGCTTTCTTT
-	TRBV11-2	-	TRBJ2-7	CASSSSSPLLGYEQYF	TGTGCCAGCAGCTCCTCCTCCCCATTACTAGGATACGAGCAGTACTTC
few	TRBV7-3	TRBD1	TRBJ2-1	CASSFTRSRGIDEQFF	TGTGCCAGCAGCTTTACGCGATCCAGGGGGATCGATGAGCAGTTCTTC
-	TRBV30	-	TRBJ2-3	CAWSAEGQGSPDTQYF	TGTGCCTGGAGTGCCGAGGGGCAGGGGAGCCCAGATACGCAGTATTTT
once	TRBV6-5	-	TRBJ2-7	CASRTSLAHYEQYF	TGTGCCAGCAGAACTAGTCTCGCCCACTACGAGCAGTACTTC
-	TRBV18	TRBD2	TRBJ2-1	CASSATSGSNHEQFF	TGTGCCAGCTCAGCCACTAGCGGGAGTAACCATGAGCAGTTCTTC
-	TRBV7-9	-	TRBJ2-7	CASSLEDEQYF	TGTGCCAGCAGCTTAGAGGACGAGCAGTACTTC
few	TRBV19	-	TRBJ2-2	CASSKGVALNTGELFF	TGTGCCAGTAGTAAGGGGGTAGCATTAAACACCGGGGAGCTGTTTTTT
-	TRBV7-2	-	TRBJ1-4	CASSFSGGGVDEKLFF	TGTGCCAGCAGCTTTAGCGGTGGAGGGGTGGATGAAAAACTGTTTTTT
-	TRBV30	-	TRBJ1-1	CACGQQTEAFF	TGTGCCTGTGGACAGCAGACAGAAGCTTTCTTT
-	TRBV7-2	TRBD1	TRBJ1-5	CASSIGDRNQPQHF	TGTGCCAGCAGCATCGGGGACAGAAATCAGCCCCAGCATTTT
few	TRBV12-5	-	TRBJ2-3	CASGLVGDTQYF	TGTGCTAGTGGTTTGGTGGGAGATACGCAGTATTTT
-	TRBV29-1	TRBD1	TRBJ2-1	CSVENRGGREQFF	TGCAGCGTAGAAAACAGGGGTGGGAGAGAGCAGTTCTTC
-	TRBV4-3	-	TRBJ2-7	CASSQGVRDYEQYF	TGCGCCAGCAGCCAAGGGGTACGGGACTACGAGCAGTACTTC
-	TRBV29-1	TRBD2	TRBJ2-7	CSVEGLAESSYEQYF	TGCAGCGTTGAGGGACTAGCGGAGAGCTCCTACGAGCAGTACTTC
-	TRBV5-1	TRBD1	TRBJ2-7	CASSLVVMGQGLHEQYF	TGCGCCAGCAGCTTGGTGGTTATGGGACAGGGGCTCCACGAGCAGTACTTC
few	TRBV30	TRBD2	TRBJ2-7	CAWSKTGTSGRKGLEQYF	TGTGCCTGGAGCAAAACCGGGACTAGCGGGAGAAAGGGGCTCGAGCAGTACTTC
-	TRBV5-8	TRBD2	TRBJ2-5	CASSLGTSGEETQYF	TGTGCCAGCAGCTTGGGGACTAGCGGAGAAGAGACCCAGTACTTC
-	TRBV16	-	TRBJ1-1	CASQRRAMNTEAFF	TGTGCCAGCCAGCGGAGGGCAATGAACACTGAAGCTTTCTTT
few	TRBV7-9	-	TRBJ1-5	CASSPAGGNRGQPQHF	TGTGCCAGCAGCCCCGCCGGGGGTAATAGGGGTCAGCCCCAGCATTTT
-	TRBV28	-	TRBJ2-7	CASSLVGAISYEQYF	TGTGCCAGCAGTTTAGTGGGAGCTATATCCTACGAGCAGTACTTC
-	TRBV6-5	-	TRBJ1-2	CASSPRQILNYGYTF	TGTGCCAGCAGTCCCAGACAGATCCTTAACTATGGCTACACCTTC
few	TRBV5-1	-	TRBJ1-1	CASSLGGSRAGTEAFF	TGCGCCAGCAGCTTGGGGGGCTCGAGGGCGGGCACTGAAGCTTTCTTT
-	TRBV18	-	TRBJ1-2	CASSPSGAKTNYGYTF	TGTGCCAGCTCACCTTCCGGGGCGAAGACTAACTATGGCTACACCTTC
-	TRBV6-1	-	TRBJ2-7	CASSIRDGPKEQYF	TGTGCCAGCAGTATCCGGGACGGTCCTAAGGAGCAGTACTTC
-	TRBV14	-	TRBJ1-4	CASSPQAARRGEKLFF	TGTGCCAGCAGCCCGCAAGCGGCGCGGAGGGGCGAAAAACTGTTTTTT
-	TRBV18	-	TRBJ1-2	CASSPGTPDYYGYTF	TGTGCCAGCTCGCCCGGGACACCTGACTACTATGGCTACACCTTC
-	TRBV28	-	TRBJ1-1	CASSGPQWSEAFF	TGTGCCAGCAGTGGACCCCAATGGTCTGAAGCTTTCTTT
-	TRBV5-6	-	TRBJ1-2	CASSVDEGGYTF	TGTGCCAGCAGCGTTGACGAGGGTGGCTACACCTTC
-	TRBV7-9	-	TRBJ1-3	CASSLDRTSLGNTIYF	TGTGCCAGCAGCTTAGACAGGACTTCCCTTGGAAACACCATATATTTT